This T cell receptor (beta chain) derives from a study of blood T cell repertoires in COVID-19. CDR3 length equals 13 residues. CDR1 MNHNS and CDR2 SASEGT come from the germline V gene. Trimming removed 1 base from V and 2 bases from J, with 6 bases in between. How the authors handled the data: Reference gene primer amplification gave estimated nucleated cell counts. Repertoires were generated with immunoSEQ multiplex PCR, while TCRdb's copy carries only in-frame clones and drops some. That table is the source of V, J and clone size, and D and trimming were worked out from the DNA. The repertoire has approximately 160,000 clones, 80% to 85% of them found once; the top ten carry about a tenth.

The TCR comes from a woman older than 75 with active or convalescent COVID-19. Sequencing input: peripheral blood. The rearrangement links TRBV6-1 to TRBJ2-7, with no clear D. The CDR3 DNA sequence: TGTGCCAGCAGTGAAGTTTTCACCTACGAGCAGTACTTC. This encodes CASSEVFTYEQYF.